What follows are 18 T cell receptor beta chains derived from one specimen sequenced in a study of early stage breast cancer tumors (dated by TCRdb to 2016 to 2017). Library preparation employed the immunoSEQ multiplex PCR assay. TCRdb carries this immuneACCESS record with in-frame sequences only. Its versions omit some clonotypes, under half of them owing to an unresolved V gene in the studies checked, with the rest unexplained. The sample contains tens of thousands of clones, approximately 70% of them found a single time. Around 10% of the sample is held by the ten biggest clonotypes. Sequenced: breast tumor tissue. Receptor source: a person under 45 with breast cancer.

This rearrangement joins TRBV7-9 to TRBJ1-2; TRBD1 aligns across 7 bases. The V gene's germline CDR1 is SEHNR and CDR2 FQNEAQ (reference sequence). Trimming at V came to 5 bases and at J to 8 bases, leaving 14 bases not matched to a gene. The CDR3 contains 15 residues. The DNA for the CDR3 is TGTGCCAGCAGCCTGCACGGACAGGACGGAGCCGGCTACACCTTC. Translation gives CASSLHGQDGAGYTF.

CDR3 nucleotides: TGTGCCAGCAGGTCCATCGGGAATGAAAAACTGTTTTTT. This sequence encodes CASRSIGNEKLFF. The chain employs TRBV6-1 and TRBJ1-4; D gene unclear. The germline CDR1 and CDR2 sequences are MNHNS and SASEGT. Trimming shortened V by 6 bases and J by 5 bases, and 10 bases separated the two germline ends. The CDR3 runs 13 residues.

The J gene is TRBJ1-2, the V gene TRBV5-1, with a tentative D call TRBD1 (5 bases). Trimming took 4 bases from V and 4 from J, leaving 17 bases between them. Germline V gene lookup returns CDR1 SGHRS and CDR2 YFSETQ. CDR3 size: 15 residues. The CDR3 DNA sequence: TGCGCCAGCAGCCCTCTATTACAGGATCCCTATGGCTACACCTTC. Its translation: CASSPLLQDPYGYTF. Variable domain in full (rest from reference TRBV5-1 and TRBJ1-2): KAGVTQTPRYLIKTRGQQVTLSCSPISGHRSVSWYQQTPGQGLQFLFEYFSETQRNKGNFPGRFSGRQFSNSRSEMNVSTLELGDSALYLCASSPLLQDPYGYTFGSGTRLTVV.

The chain recombines TRBV28 with TRBJ2-7; no reliable D call. CDR1 MDHEN and CDR2 SYDVKM come from the germline V gene. The CDR3 loop spans 15 amino acids. V lost 5 bases to trimming and J lost 0 bases, with 14 bases between them. The CDR3, as DNA: TGTGCCAGCAGTCTCACTCGGATGGGCTCCTACGAGCAGTACTTC. This encodes CASSLTRMGSYEQYF.

The chain carries TRBV14 and TRBJ2-5; D call uncertain. The CDR3 length is 13 residues. V dropped 2 bases and J dropped 0 bases, with 4 bases sitting between them. Looked up from germline, CDR1 is SGHDN and CDR2 is FVKESK. CDR3 DNA: TGTGCCAGCAGCCAACAGTACCAAGAGACCCAGTACTTC. Its protein product is CASSQQYQETQYF. The complete variable domain, with remaining parts taken from reference TRBV14 and TRBJ2-5, reads EAGVTQFPSHSVIEKGQTVTLRCDPISGHDNLYWYRRVMGKEIKFLLHFVKESKQDESGMPNNRFLAERTGGTYSTLKVQPAELEDSGVYFCASSQQYQETQYFGPGTRLLVL.

The rearrangement uses TRBV4-1 and TRBJ1-2, with D maybe TRBD1 (5 bases). The CDR3 extends over 14 amino acids. Germline lookup yields CDR1 MGHRA and CDR2 YSYEKL. The V end was cut by 1 base, the J end by 3 bases, with 9 bases between. The CDR3 region is CASSQAGRHYGYTF. For the CDR3, the DNA is TGCGCCAGCAGCCAAGCAGGGAGGCACTATGGCTACACCTTC.

This sequence joins TRBV28 and TRBJ1-2; 7 nucleotides align to TRBD1. The CDR3 spans 11 residues. V dropped 5 bases and J dropped 7; count of bases not matched to a gene: 1. Looked up from germline, CDR1 is MDHEN and CDR2 is SYDVKM. The CDR3: CASSGDSGYTF. Written as DNA, the CDR3 is TGTGCCAGCAGTGGGGACAGTGGCTACACCTTC.

This chain uses TRBV2 with TRBJ2-7; 8 bases align to TRBD2. In germline, CDR1 is SNHLY, CDR2 FYNNEI. There are 14 residues in the CDR3. After removal of 8 bases from V and 3 bases from J, the junction contained 9 bases not matched to a gene. Written as DNA, the CDR3 is TGTGCCAGCGTCCGAGGGACTAGAAACTACGAGCAGTACTTC. It yields the protein CASVRGTRNYEQYF.

This chain uses TRBV2 with TRBJ2-1; TRBD1 aligns across 9 bases. The germline CDR1 and CDR2 sequences are SNHLY and FYNNEI. The V segment lost 6 bases and the J segment 5 bases; nucleotides outside the gene matches: 8. The CDR3 is 15 residues long. The DNA for the CDR3 is TGTGCCAGCAGAGGGGGGACAGGGAGGAACAATGAGCAGTTCTTC. Its protein is CASRGGTGRNNEQFF.

This clone was recorded once. This chain connects TRBV11-2 to TRBJ2-7, with 7 bases matching TRBD2. There are 17 residues in the CDR3. V trimming: 1 base; J trimming: 4 bases; junction bases outside the gene matches: 13. Germline V gene data show CDR1 as SGHAT and CDR2 as FQNNGV. The CDR3 DNA follows: TGTGCCAGCAGCTTAGTAGTTGGTCGGGGAGGGGTGTACGAGCAGTACTTC. Translated, it gives CASSLVVGRGGVYEQYF.

This clone appeared a few times. CDR3 amino acids: CAWTPWGTGISGTYGYTF. The CDR3 nucleotides are TGTGCCTGGACTCCCTGGGGAACAGGCATCTCTGGGACCTATGGCTACACCTTC. The genes are TRBV30 and TRBJ1-2, with D perhaps TRBD1 (5 bases). Germline V gene data show CDR1 as GTSNPN and CDR2 as SVGIG (reference sequence). The CDR3 loop spans 18 amino acids. V was trimmed by 4 bases and J by 4 bases, leaving 28 bases between them.

This clone occurred once. The rearrangement joins TRBV5-1 to TRBJ1-1, with TRBD1 matching 8 bases. This CDR3 has 14 residues. Trimming removed 4 bases from V and 4 bases from J; junction bases left unmatched: 6. Germline V gene data show CDR1 as SGHRS and CDR2 as YFSETQ. The CDR3 bases are TGCGCCAGCAGCCAGACAGGGGTTATCACTGAAGCTTTCTTT. Translation: CASSQTGVITEAFF.

In its sample, this clone was seen once. This rearrangement joins TRBV6-5 to TRBJ1-1, with D uncertain. Germline V gene data show CDR1 as MNHEY and CDR2 as SVGAGI. The V gene lost 11 bases and the J gene lost 3 bases, with 13 bases spanning the gap. The CDR3 totals 12 residues. The CDR3 loop is CASWSQHTEAFF. The CDR3 bases are TGTGCCTCTTGGAGCCAACACACTGAAGCTTTCTTT.

For the CDR3, the DNA is TGTGCCAGCAGCCCTCTGGGGACTAGCCCCTACGAGCAGTACTTC. Its translation is CASSPLGTSPYEQYF. The rearrangement joins TRBV7-2 to TRBJ2-7; 9 bases agree with TRBD2. The CDR3 is made up of 15 amino acids. The trim removed 5 bases at V and 2 bases at J, leaving 7 bases unmatched. Per germline, CDR1 SGHTA and CDR2 FQGNSA.

The chain links TRBV2 to TRBJ2-1; D is possibly TRBD2 (5 bases). Germline CDR1 is SNHLY and CDR2 is FYNNEI. Trimming shortened V by 7 bases and J by 8 bases, and 21 bases separated the two germline ends. The CDR3 contains 15 residues. In nucleotides, the CDR3 is TGTGCCAGCACCCTAGCCCGAACGACTCTAGATGAGCAGTTCTTC. It is translated as CASTLARTTLDEQFF. The entire variable domain, with the rest obtained from reference TRBV2 and TRBJ2-1, is as follows: EPEVTQTPSHQVTQMGQEVILRCVPISNHLYFYWYRQILGQKVEFLVSFYNNEISEKSEIFDDQFSVERPDGSNFTLKIRSTKLEDSAMYFCASTLARTTLDEQFFGPGTRLTVL.

The chain joins TRBV6-1 to TRBJ2-1; D is ambiguous. The CDR3 runs to 14 residues. The germline V and J ends were trimmed by 0 bases and 3 bases, with 6 bases remaining between them. The germline V gene encodes CDR1 MNHNS and CDR2 SASEGT. CDR3 sequence: CASSEASSYNEQFF. In DNA form, the CDR3 reads TGTGCCAGCAGTGAAGCGAGCAGCTACAATGAGCAGTTCTTC.

The CDR3 region is CASRQGNEKLFF. The CDR3 DNA is TGTGCCAGCAGGCAGGGAAATGAAAAACTGTTTTTT. V gene TRBV6-6 combines with J gene TRBJ1-4; possible D gene TRBD1, 5 bases. The CDR3 is made up of 12 amino acids. V lost 6 bases and J lost 5, with 7 bases in between. Germline V gives CDR1 MNHNY, CDR2 SVGAGI (reference sequence).

The chain uses TRBV7-2 and TRBJ2-3; a weak D match, TRBD2 (6 bases). The CDR3 runs to 19 residues. Per the germline V gene, CDR1 is SGHTA and CDR2 is FQGNSA. The V end lost 2 bases, the J end lost 4 bases, and 25 bases lay between the germline ends. The CDR3 protein is CASSLRIPRTEGLSDTQYF. CDR3 bases: TGTGCCAGCAGCTTACGTATCCCCCGGACGGAGGGGTTATCAGATACGCAGTATTTT. The full variable domain, rest sourced from reference TRBV7-2 and TRBJ2-3, is GAGVSQSPSNKVTEKGKDVELRCDPISGHTALYWYRQSLGQGLEFLIYFQGNSAPDKSGLPSDRFSAERTGGSVSTLTIQRTQQEDSAVYLCASSLRIPRTEGLSDTQYFGPGTRLTVL.